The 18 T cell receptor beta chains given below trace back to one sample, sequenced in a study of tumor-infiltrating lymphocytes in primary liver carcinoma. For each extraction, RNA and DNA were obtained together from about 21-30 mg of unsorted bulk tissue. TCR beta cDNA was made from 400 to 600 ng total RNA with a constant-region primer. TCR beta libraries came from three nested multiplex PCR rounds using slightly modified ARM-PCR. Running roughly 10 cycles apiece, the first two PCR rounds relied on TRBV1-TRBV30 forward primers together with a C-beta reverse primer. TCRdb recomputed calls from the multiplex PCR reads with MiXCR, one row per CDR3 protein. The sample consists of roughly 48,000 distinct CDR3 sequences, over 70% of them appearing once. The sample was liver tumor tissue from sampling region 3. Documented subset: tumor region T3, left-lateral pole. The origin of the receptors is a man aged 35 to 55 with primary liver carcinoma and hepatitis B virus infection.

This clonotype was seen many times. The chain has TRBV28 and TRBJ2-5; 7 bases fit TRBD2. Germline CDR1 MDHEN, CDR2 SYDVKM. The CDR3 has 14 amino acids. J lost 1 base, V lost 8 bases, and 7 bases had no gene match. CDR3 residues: CASGSSGSQETQYF. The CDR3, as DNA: TGTGCCAGCGGCTCTAGCGGATCCCAAGAGACCCAGTACTTC. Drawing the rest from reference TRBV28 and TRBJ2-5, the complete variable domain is DVKVTQSSRYLVKRTGEKVFLECVQDMDHENMFWYRQDPGLGLRLIYFSYDVKMKEKGDIPEGYSVSREKKERFSLILESASTNQTSMYLCASGSSGSQETQYFGPGTRLLVL.

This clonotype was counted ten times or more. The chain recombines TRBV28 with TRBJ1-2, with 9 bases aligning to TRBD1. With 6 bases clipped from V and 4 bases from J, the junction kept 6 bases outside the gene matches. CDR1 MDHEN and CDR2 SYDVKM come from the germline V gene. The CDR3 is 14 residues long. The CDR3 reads CASSPGQGFYGYTF. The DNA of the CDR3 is TGTGCCAGCAGCCCGGGACAGGGTTTCTATGGCTACACCTTC.

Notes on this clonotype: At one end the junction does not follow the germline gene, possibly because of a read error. The CDR3 nucleotides are TGTGTCAGCAGTGAATGGGTTTTCTGCGAGCAGTATTTC. Translation: CVSSEWVFCEQYF. V gene TRBV6-1 combines with J gene TRBJ2-7; D gene uncertain. CDR3 length: 13 residues. Germline lookup yields CDR1 MNHNS and CDR2 SASEGT.

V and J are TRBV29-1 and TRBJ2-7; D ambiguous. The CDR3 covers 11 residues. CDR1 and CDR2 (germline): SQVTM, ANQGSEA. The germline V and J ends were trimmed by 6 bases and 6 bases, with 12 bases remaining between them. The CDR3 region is CSVPDVPEQYF. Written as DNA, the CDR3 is TGCAGCGTCCCGGACGTGCCCGAGCAGTACTTC.

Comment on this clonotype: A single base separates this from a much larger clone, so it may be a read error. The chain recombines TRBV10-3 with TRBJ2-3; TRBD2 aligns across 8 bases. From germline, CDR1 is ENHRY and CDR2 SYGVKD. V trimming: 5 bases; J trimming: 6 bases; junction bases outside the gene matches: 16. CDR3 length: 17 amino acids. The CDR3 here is CAISKAAGGRKGDTQYF. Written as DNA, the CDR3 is TGTGCCATCAGTAAGGCCGCAGGCGGGAGGAAAGGGGATACGCAGTATTTT.

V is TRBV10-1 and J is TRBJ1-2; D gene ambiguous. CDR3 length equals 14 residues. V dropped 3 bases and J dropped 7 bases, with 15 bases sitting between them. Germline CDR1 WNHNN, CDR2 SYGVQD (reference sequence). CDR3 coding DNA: TGCGCCAGCAGTGATACCTGGAGGATAACTGGCTACACCTTC. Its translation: CASSDTWRITGYTF.

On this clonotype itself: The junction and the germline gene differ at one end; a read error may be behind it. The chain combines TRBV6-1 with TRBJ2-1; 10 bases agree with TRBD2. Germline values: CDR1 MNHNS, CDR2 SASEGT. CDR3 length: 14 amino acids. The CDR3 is CTSTWTSGYNEQFF. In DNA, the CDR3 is TGTACCAGCACCTGGACTAGCGGTTACAATGAGCAGTTCTTC.

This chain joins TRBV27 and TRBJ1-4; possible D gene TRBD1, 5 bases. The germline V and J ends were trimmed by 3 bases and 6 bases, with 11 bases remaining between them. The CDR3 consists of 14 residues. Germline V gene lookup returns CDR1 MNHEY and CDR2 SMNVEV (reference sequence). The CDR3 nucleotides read TGTGCCAGCAGTTTTCTGGAACAGGATGAAAAACTGTTTTTT. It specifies CASSFLEQDEKLFF.

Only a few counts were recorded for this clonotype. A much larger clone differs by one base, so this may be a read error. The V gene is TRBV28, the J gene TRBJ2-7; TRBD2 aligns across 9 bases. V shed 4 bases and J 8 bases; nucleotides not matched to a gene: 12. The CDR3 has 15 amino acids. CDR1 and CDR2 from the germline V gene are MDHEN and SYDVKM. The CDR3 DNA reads TGTGCCAGCAGTTCCATAGCGGGAGTACAGTACAAGCAGTACTTC. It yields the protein CASSSIAGVQYKQYF.

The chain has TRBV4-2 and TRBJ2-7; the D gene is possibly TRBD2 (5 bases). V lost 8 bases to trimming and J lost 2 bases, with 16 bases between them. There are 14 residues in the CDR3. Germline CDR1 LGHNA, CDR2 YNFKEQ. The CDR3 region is CASGPWTPAYEQYF. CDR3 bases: TGTGCCAGCGGCCCCTGGACTCCTGCCTACGAGCAGTACTTC.

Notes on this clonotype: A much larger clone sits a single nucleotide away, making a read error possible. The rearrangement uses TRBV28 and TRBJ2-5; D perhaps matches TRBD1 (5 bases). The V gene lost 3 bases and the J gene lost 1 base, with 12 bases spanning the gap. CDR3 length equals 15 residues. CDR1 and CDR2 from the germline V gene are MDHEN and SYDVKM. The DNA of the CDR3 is TGTGCCAGCAGTTTGGAAGGGGTGCTCCAAGAGACCCAGTACTTC. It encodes CASSLEGVLQETQYF.

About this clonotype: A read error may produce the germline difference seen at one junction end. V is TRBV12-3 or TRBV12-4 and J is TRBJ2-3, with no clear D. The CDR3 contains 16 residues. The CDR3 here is CTSSSFSQPTGDTQYF. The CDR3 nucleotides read TGTACCAGCAGTTCCTTTTCCCAACCTACCGGAGATACGCAGTATTTT.

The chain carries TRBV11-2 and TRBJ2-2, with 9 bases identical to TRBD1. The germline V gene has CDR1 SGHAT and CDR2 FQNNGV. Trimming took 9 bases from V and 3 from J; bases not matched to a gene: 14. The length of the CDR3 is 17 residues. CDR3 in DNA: TGTGCCAGTATCCTTGATCGGGACAGGGTCGACACCGGGGAGCTGTTTTTT. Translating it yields CASILDRDRVDTGELFF.

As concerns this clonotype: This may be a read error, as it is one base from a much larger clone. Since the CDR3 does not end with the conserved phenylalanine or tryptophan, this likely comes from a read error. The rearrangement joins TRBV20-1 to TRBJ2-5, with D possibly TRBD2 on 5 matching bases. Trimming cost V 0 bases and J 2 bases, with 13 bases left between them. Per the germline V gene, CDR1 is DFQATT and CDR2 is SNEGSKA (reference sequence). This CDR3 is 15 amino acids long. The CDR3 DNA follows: TGCAGTGCTAGAGACTCGACGGACTTACAAGAGACCCAGTACCTC. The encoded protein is CSARDSTDLQETQYL.

CDR3 region: CASSLAFGTFLSYEQYF. The CDR3 DNA sequence: TGTGCCAGCAGCTTAGCGTTTGGGACTTTTCTCTCCTACGAGCAGTACTTC. The V call is TRBV7-3, the J call TRBJ2-7, with D tentatively TRBD2 (6 bases). The ends were cut back, 2 bases at V and 0 bases at J, with 17 bases in the middle. There are 17 residues in the CDR3. The V gene's germline CDR1 is SGHTA and CDR2 FQGTGA.

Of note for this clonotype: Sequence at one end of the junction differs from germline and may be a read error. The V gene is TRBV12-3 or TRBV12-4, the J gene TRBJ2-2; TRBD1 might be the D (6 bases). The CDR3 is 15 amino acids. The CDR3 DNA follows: TGTGCCAGCGGTTTAAGGGACACTTTCACCGGGGAGCTTTTTTTT. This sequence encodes CASGLRDTFTGELFF.

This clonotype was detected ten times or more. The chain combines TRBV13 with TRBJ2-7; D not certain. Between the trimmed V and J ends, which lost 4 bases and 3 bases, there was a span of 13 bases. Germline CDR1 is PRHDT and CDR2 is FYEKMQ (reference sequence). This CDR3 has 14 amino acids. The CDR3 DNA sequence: TGTGCCAGCAGCTCATACCAAGACGGCTACGAGCAGTACTTC. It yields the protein CASSSYQDGYEQYF.

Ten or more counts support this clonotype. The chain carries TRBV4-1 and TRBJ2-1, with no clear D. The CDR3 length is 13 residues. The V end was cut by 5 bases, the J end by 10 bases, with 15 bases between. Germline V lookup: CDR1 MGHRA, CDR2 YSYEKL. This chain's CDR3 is CASSSSPGSEQFF. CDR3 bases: TGCGCCAGCAGCTCCTCCCCCGGGTCGGAGCAGTTCTTC.